This passage covers 21 T cell receptor beta chains from one sample sequenced in a study of CD8 T cells in ankylosing spondylitis. General observations from the study: Seemingly distinctive of ankylosing spondylitis blood was a TCR beta motif formed by eight highly homologous variants.

TCRdb fed the 5' RACE reads into MiXCR, producing one record per CDR3 protein. The repertoire has 500,000 or so distinct CDR3 sequences, 5.3% of them found once; the top ten carry under 4.5%. The antigens of these receptors remain unknown. The sequenced material came from blood, either unsorted or a sorted T cell fraction (not recorded which). The source is a male donor with ankylosing spondylitis.

V usage is TRBV6-2 or TRBV6-3 and J usage is TRBJ2-3; 12 bases match TRBD2. J lost 4 bases, V lost 7 bases, and 12 bases had no gene match. This CDR3 comprises 17 residues. Looked up from germline, CDR1 is MNHEY and CDR2 is SVGEGT. The CDR3 DNA reads TGTGCCAGCACTCTCGCGCCGGGACTAGCGGGTGCAGATACGCAGTATTTT. Translating it yields CASTLAPGLAGADTQYF.

J is TRBJ2-1 and V is TRBV4-2, with TRBD2 matching 7 bases. The junction had 6 bases not matched to a gene; V was cut back by 2 bases and J by 2 bases. There are 16 residues in the CDR3. CDR1 and CDR2 (germline): LGHNA, YNFKEQ. The CDR3 DNA is TGTGCCAGCAGCCAAAGCGGGGTTCTCGCCTACAATGAGCAGTTCTTC. Translating it yields CASSQSGVLAYNEQFF.

This clonotype was counted many times. This chain links TRBV4-3 with TRBJ2-1; D not certain. Trimming stripped 0 bases from V and 1 base from J, with 10 bases between. Germline V gene lookup returns CDR1 LGHNA and CDR2 YSLEER. This CDR3 has 16 residues. The CDR3 DNA reads TGCGCCAGCAGCCAAGATATCGGGCGGTCCTACAATGAGCAGTTCTTC. It specifies CASSQDIGRSYNEQFF.

Ten or more counts support this clonotype. V gene TRBV15 combines with J gene TRBJ2-1, with 10 bases matching TRBD2. The CDR3 has 16 amino acids. J lost 5 bases, V lost 3 bases, and 7 bases had no gene match. Germline CDR1 LNHNV, CDR2 YYDKDF (reference sequence). The CDR3 region has the DNA TGTGCCACCAGCAGCGAAGGACTAGCGGTAAACAATGAGCAGTTCTTC. Protein sequence: CATSSEGLAVNNEQFF.

The V and J genes are TRBV20-1 and TRBJ1-1, with D hard to call. The CDR3 runs 13 residues. Germline lookup yields CDR1 DFQATT and CDR2 SNEGSKA (reference sequence). Trimming removed 0 bases at V and 1 base at J, with 6 bases between. CDR3 region: CSAREDSNTEAFF. The CDR3 DNA sequence: TGCAGTGCTAGAGAAGACTCGAACACTGAAGCTTTCTTT.

In this sample, this clonotype turned up a few times. This sequence joins TRBV7-2 and TRBJ2-3; possible D gene TRBD1, 6 bases. CDR3 length: 16 amino acids. CDR1 and CDR2 from the germline V gene are SGHTA and FQGNSA. The V and J ends lost 3 bases and 3 bases respectively, with 16 bases between them. CDR3 DNA sequence: TGTGCCAGCAGCTTCCAACAGGGTCCCAATACAGATACGCAGTATTTT. Protein product: CASSFQQGPNTDTQYF.

This clonotype came up many times. The chain has TRBV24-1 and TRBJ1-5; D unresolved. Trimming stripped 7 bases from V and 4 bases from J, with 7 bases between. The germline gives CDR1 KGHDR, CDR2 SFDVKD. This CDR3 has 12 amino acids. CDR3 in DNA: TGTGCCACCAGCTACGGTAATCAGCCCCAGCATTTT. Translating it yields CATSYGNQPQHF.

In its sample, this clonotype was seen many times. This sequence joins TRBV20-1 and TRBJ2-7, with 12 positions matching TRBD2. Germline loops: CDR1 DFQATT, CDR2 SNEGSKA (reference sequence). This CDR3 has 15 amino acids. The V segment lost 6 bases and the J segment 6 bases; nucleotides outside the gene matches: 12. This CDR3 reads CSATRPGLAGFEQYF. The CDR3 coding sequence is TGCAGTGCGACACGACCGGGACTAGCGGGCTTCGAGCAGTACTTC.

This clonotype was detected many times. CDR3 in DNA: TGTGCCAGCAGGCGTGACAGGGGGACGAACACTGAAGCTTTCTTT. It codes for CASRRDRGTNTEAFF. The rearrangement uses TRBV7-9 and TRBJ1-1; TRBD1 agrees at 9 bases. V gave up 6 bases and J gave up 1 base; unmatched junction bases: 6. CDR3 size: 15 residues. Germline V gives CDR1 SEHNR, CDR2 FQNEAQ (reference sequence).

The table lists this clonotype with many counts. V is TRBV6-2 or TRBV6-3 and J is TRBJ1-5; maybe TRBD1 (5 bases). With 0 bases removed from V and 2 bases from J, the gap between germline ends came to 11 bases. CDR3 length: 16 amino acids. Germline V CDR1 and CDR2: MNHEY, SVGEGT. In DNA form, the CDR3 reads TGTGCCAGCAGTTACTCGATGGGAGGGGGCAATCAGCCCCAGCATTTT. Amino acid sequence: CASSYSMGGGNQPQHF.

There are many counts of this clonotype. The chain carries TRBV6-1 and TRBJ2-7, with D unclear. V dropped 5 bases and J dropped 3 bases, with 11 bases sitting between them. This CDR3 region has 13 residues. Germline V lookup: CDR1 MNHNS, CDR2 SASEGT. CDR3 nucleotides: TGTGCCAGCAGTCCGGACGGTTACTACGAGCAGTACTTC. Its translation is CASSPDGYYEQYF.

Ten or more counts support this clonotype. Germline is not matched at one junction end, which may reflect a read error. The chain combines TRBV28 with TRBJ2-7, with a tentative D call TRBD2 (5 bases). Germline CDR1 and CDR2: MDHEN and SYDVKM. This CDR3 is 12 amino acids long. This chain's CDR3 is CASSQDSYGQYF. The CDR3 coding sequence is TGTGCCAGCAGTCAGGACTCGTACGGGCAGTACTTC.

This clonotype has at least ten counts. The V call is TRBV28, the J call TRBJ2-5, with 12 bases matching TRBD2. V lost 1 base, J lost 7 bases, and 4 bases stayed unmatched. The germline CDR1 and CDR2 sequences are MDHEN and SYDVKM. The CDR3 is 15 amino acids. The DNA for the CDR3 is TGTGCCAGCAGTTTATCCGGACTAGCGGGGCCGACCCAGTACTTC. Translated: CASSLSGLAGPTQYF.

The table lists this clonotype with many counts. This chain links TRBV28 with TRBJ2-3; perhaps TRBD2 as D (5 bases). The length of the CDR3 is 17 residues. Germline CDR1 MDHEN, CDR2 SYDVKM. Trimming stripped 5 bases from V and 4 bases from J, with 22 bases between. CDR3 region: CASSIASLGALSDTQYF. CDR3 bases: TGTGCCAGCAGTATAGCGTCTTTAGGTGCCCTTTCAGATACGCAGTATTTT. The whole variable domain, remainder taken from reference TRBV28 and TRBJ2-3, is DVKVTQSSRYLVKRTGEKVFLECVQDMDHENMFWYRQDPGLGLRLIYFSYDVKMKEKGDIPEGYSVSREKKERFSLILESASTNQTSMYLCASSIASLGALSDTQYFGPGTRLTVL.

This clonotype was seen many times. The J gene is TRBJ2-1, the V gene TRBV20-1, with 9 bases aligning to TRBD1. Germline CDR1 and CDR2: DFQATT and SNEGSKA (reference sequence). The junction had 9 bases not matched to a gene; V was cut back by 5 bases and J by 7 bases. This CDR3 contains 14 residues. CDR3 sequence (DNA): TGCAGTGCTTGGACAGGGGCAGGGTGGAATGAGCAGTTCTTC. Its protein product is CSAWTGAGWNEQFF.

This clonotype has a count of ten or more. This chain links TRBV6-6 with TRBJ2-2; D unclear. This CDR3 is 13 amino acids long. With 2 bases removed from V and 6 bases from J, the gap between germline ends came to 7 bases. CDR1 and CDR2 (germline): MNHNY, SVGAGI (reference sequence). The CDR3 sequence is CASSYIGSGELFF. CDR3 in DNA: TGTGCCAGCAGTTACATAGGTTCCGGGGAGCTGTTTTTT.

This clonotype was detected many times. The chain uses TRBV5-1 and TRBJ2-7; 8 positions match TRBD2. With 0 bases clipped from V and 3 bases from J, the junction kept 5 bases outside the gene matches. The CDR3 has 15 residues. Germline assignment: CDR1 SGHRS and CDR2 YFSETQ. The CDR3 nucleotides are TGCGCCAGCAGCTTGGCCATCGGGAGGGACTACGAGCAGTACTTC. Residues: CASSLAIGRDYEQYF.

This clonotype showed up many times. The chain joins TRBV25-1 to TRBJ1-1; 12 bases agree with TRBD1. After removal of 6 bases from V and 6 bases from J, the junction contained 8 bases not matched to a gene. Germline V lookup: CDR1 MGHDK, CDR2 SYGVNS. This CDR3 is built from 15 residues. CDR3 nucleotide sequence: TGTGCCAGCAGGGGATGGGGACAGGGGGCTTCTGAAGCTTTCTTT. Encoded protein: CASRGWGQGASEAFF.

In this sample, this clonotype turned up many times. The chain joins TRBV21-1 to TRBJ2-1; TRBD2 is the table's D call and was not checked against the DNA. TRBV21-1 is assigned pseudogene status. The CDR3 runs 16 residues. CDR3 sequence reads: CASSNLGGASNLEQFF. The CDR3 DNA reads TGTGCCAGCAGCAACCTGGGGGGGGCCTCGAACCTTGAGCAGTTCTTC.

This clonotype was seen many times. This chain joins TRBV5-1 and TRBJ1-4; D is undetermined. Per the germline V gene, CDR1 is SGHRS and CDR2 is YFSETQ. There are 15 residues in the CDR3. The ends were cut back, 0 bases at V and 7 bases at J, with 13 bases in the middle. CDR3 sequence reads: CASSLEGRWSEKLFF. As DNA, the CDR3 is TGCGCCAGCAGCTTGGAAGGGCGGTGGAGTGAAAAACTGTTTTTT.

This clonotype was detected many times. The chain carries TRBV6-1 and TRBJ1-5, with 9 bases matching TRBD1. CDR1 is MNHNS, CDR2 SASEGT, per germline. Unmatched junction bases numbered 2, after V lost 8 bases and J lost 3 bases. This CDR3 is built from 13 residues. CDR3 DNA: TGTGCCAGCCGGACAGGGGTCAATCAGCCCCAGCATTTT. Amino acid sequence: CASRTGVNQPQHF.